This TCR beta chain was recorded in a study of shared clonotypes between healthy human individuals. Study results and limitations: Larger estimated richness was generally seen in naive subsets than in memory subsets.

The CDR3 has 14 residues. V was shortened by 5 bases and J by 6 bases, with 16 bases between the two germline ends. Germline assignment: CDR1 SGHAT and CDR2 FQNNGV. Adult donors, all healthy and HIV-negative, had no recent acute infections or vaccinations. CD4+ cells yielded CD45RA+ naive and CD45RA-negative memory subsets. Regarding this clone: The antigen remains unidentified.

Authors' methods: Junction-only sequences without quality scores were provided by ImmunoSEQ, so filtering was different. TCRdb's table, derived via immunoSEQ multiplex PCR, lists solely in-frame clones and lacks some. That table is the source of V, J and clone size, and D and trimming were worked out from the DNA. The table shows approximately 500,000 clones, with about 96% occurring only once. V is TRBV11-2 and J is TRBJ1-2; D is perhaps TRBD1 (5 bases). Sequencing input: naive CD4+ T cells sorted from blood. Subset: CD45RA+ positively selected. This TCR was recovered from a woman younger than 45 in good health. The CDR3 reads CASSRGGTADGYTF. The DNA for the CDR3 is TGTGCCAGCAGCCGGGGGGGGACGGCAGATGGCTACACCTTC.